This T cell receptor (beta chain) was sequenced in a study of shared clonotypes between healthy human individuals. Clones were sequenced by immunoSEQ multiplex PCR, and TCRdb holds only the in-frame ones, with some missing. The sample yields millions of clones, over 90% seen once. This CDR3 is 16 amino acids long. Trimming removed 3 bases at V and 3 bases at J, with 17 bases between. Per germline, CDR1 SGHNT and CDR2 YYREEE (reference sequence). Sequencing was performed on naive CD4+ T cells from PBMCs. Indicated subset: CD45RA+ positively selected. The TCR sequence derives from a man younger than 30 in good health. Some clones in this sample may be carry-over from other donors' samples. The chain has TRBV5-4 and TRBJ2-3; D uncertain. CDR3 sequence (DNA): TGTGCCAGCAGCTACCTTTTCGGACGACAAACAGATACGCAGTATTTT. It encodes CASSYLFGRQTDTQYF. The full variable domain, with the rest looked up from reference TRBV5-4 and TRBJ2-3, is ETGVTQSPTHLIKTRGQQVTLRCSSQSGHNTVSWYQQALGQGPQFIFQYYREEENGRGNFPPRFSGLQFPNYSSELNVNALELDDSALYLCASSYLFGRQTDTQYFGPGTRLTVL.